The clone carrying this TCR beta chain was counted ten times or more. The CDR3 length is 15 residues. The germline V gene encodes CDR1 SGHRS and CDR2 YFSETQ. Trimming left V 4 bases short and J 1 base short, with 11 bases between. The data were taken from a study of human T cells and chemical hapten exposure. Time point described: patch test 3, about 24 weeks after DPC sensitization. Treatment of the sample: therapeutic diphenylcyclopropenone sensitization with weekly scalp DPC. In the authors' workflow: The median was 95,638 TCRs per sample, ranging roughly 20,000 to 690,600. Each CDR3 protein gets one entry after TCRdb re-called the RACE reads with MiXCR. Clone size and V and J calls follow TCRdb, not the original study. Of tens of thousands of distinct CDR3 sequences in the sample, roughly 11% are singletons; the top ten hold roughly 1.4%.

The rearrangement links TRBV5-1 to TRBJ2-2; D may be TRBD1 (6 bases). This clonotype was obtained from a woman aged 50 to 60 with alopecia areata. Some clones in this sample may be carry-over from other donors' samples. The input for sequencing was whole blood, taken in connection with sensitization to the hapten diphenylcyclopropenone (DPC). The DNA for the CDR3 is TGCGCCAGCAGCCGAACCAGGGGGAACACCGGGGAGCTGTTTTTT. Its translation: CASSRTRGNTGELFF.